The source of this TCR beta chain is a study of regulatory T cells in long-lasting Graves disease. Study-wide findings and caveats: Repertoires from persistent disease leaned toward TRBV28, TRBJ1-2 and TRBJ2-5.

Indicated time point: newly diagnosed GD, antithyroid drugs for less than 3 months. PBMC RNA served as the TCR library source. This clonotype was observed many times. Its antigen is as yet unknown. HTBI primers from iRepertoire and Arm-PCR of CDR3 regions yielded the TCR beta libraries. MiXCR, run by TCRdb on the multiplex PCR reads, gives a single entry per CDR3 protein. The table lists about 530,000 distinct CDR3 sequences, roughly 15% of them singletons. The germline gives CDR1 SNHLY, CDR2 FYNNEI. V was pared by 11 bases and J by 0 bases, with 14 bases between. The CDR3 extends over 14 amino acids. These same data were also listed under a study on T cells in Graves' hyperthyroidism and ophthalmopathy. Per that study: HTBI primers were employed in a first-round RT-PCR of the TCR CDR3.

The V call is TRBV2, the J call TRBJ2-1, with a possible D match to TRBD2 (5 bases). The sample was peripheral blood mononuclear cells (PBMCs), taken at new diagnosis, from a patient treated with antithyroid drugs. This clonotype was sampled from a woman aged 35 to 59 with Graves disease. CDR3 region: CAARGSPSYNEQFF. In DNA, the CDR3 is TGTGCCGCACGGGGATCCCCCTCCTACAATGAGCAGTTCTTC.